A selection of T cell receptor beta chains follows, all from one sample in a study of blood T cell repertoires in COVID-19. Produced via immunoSEQ multiplex PCR; TCRdb's table is partial and in-frame only. The sample comprises roughly 140,000 clones, approximately 86% of which are singletons, and approximately 4.1% rests with the top ten. The sequencing sample was made of peripheral blood. The receptors originated from a woman aged 55-69 years with active or convalescent COVID-19. Each CDR3 is given with its conserved first and last residue. A D gene is named only where the DNA matches it firmly. Clone size, where shown, is once, few, many, or a class for clones that have expanded.

clone size: .
V gene: TRBV18
J gene: TRBJ1-2
D gene: .
CDR3 DNA: TGTGCCAGCTCACCGACAGAGAACTATGGCTACACCTTC
CDR3 protein: CASSPTENYGYTF

clone size: .
V gene: TRBV15
J gene: TRBJ1-3
D gene: TRBD1
CDR3 DNA: TGTGCCACCAGCGGTGGACAGGGGAGCTCTGGAAACACCATATATTTT
CDR3 protein: CATSGGQGSSGNTIYF

clone size: .
V gene: TRBV21-1
J gene: TRBJ1-3
D gene: .
CDR3 DNA: TGTGCCAGCAGCAAACAGGGGGCAGGGTGTGGAAACACCATATATTTT
CDR3 protein: CASSKQGAGCGNTIYF

clone size: .
V gene: TRBV6-5
J gene: TRBJ2-4
D gene: TRBD1
CDR3 DNA: TGTGCCAGCAGGACCGGGACAGGGAGAGACATTCAGTACTTC
CDR3 protein: CASRTGTGRDIQYF

clone size: .
V gene: TRBV3-1/TRBV3-2
J gene: TRBJ2-7
D gene: TRBD2
CDR3 DNA: TGTGCCAGCAGTCTTAGACTAGCAGCCCCATCCGAGCAGTACTTC
CDR3 protein: CASSLRLAAPSEQYF

clone size: .
V gene: TRBV19
J gene: TRBJ2-1
D gene: .
CDR3 DNA: TGTGCCAGTAGTCGGAGGGGAGAGCCTAATGAGCAGTTCTTC
CDR3 protein: CASSRRGEPNEQFF

clone size: .
V gene: TRBV19
J gene: TRBJ1-6
D gene: .
CDR3 DNA: .
CDR3 protein: CASTSDRGSYNSPLHF

clone size: .
V gene: TRBV18
J gene: TRBJ2-5
D gene: TRBD1
CDR3 DNA: TGTGCCAGCTCACCACCTGGGACAGGGATCGAGACCCAGTACTTC
CDR3 protein: CASSPPGTGIETQYF

clone size: .
V gene: TRBV18
J gene: TRBJ1-4
D gene: TRBD1
CDR3 DNA: TGTGCCAGCTCACCGGGGGACAGGAGCTATGAAAAACTGTTTTTT
CDR3 protein: CASSPGDRSYEKLFF

clone size: .
V gene: TRBV19
J gene: TRBJ2-3
D gene: TRBD1
CDR3 DNA: TGTGCCAGTAGTAAAGACAGGGGCCTCCTTGGAGATACGCAGTATTTT
CDR3 protein: CASSKDRGLLGDTQYF

clone size: .
V gene: TRBV12-3/TRBV12-4
J gene: TRBJ1-5
D gene: TRBD1
CDR3 DNA: TGTGCCAGCAGTTCGGGACAGAACCAGCCCCAGCATTTT
CDR3 protein: CASSSGQNQPQHF

clone size: .
V gene: TRBV7-2
J gene: TRBJ1-1
D gene: .
CDR3 DNA: TGTGCCAGCAGCTTAGCCCGGGGGTGGGGGACTGAAGCTTTCTTT
CDR3 protein: CASSLARGWGTEAFF

clone size: .
V gene: TRBV6-6
J gene: TRBJ2-7
D gene: TRBD2
CDR3 DNA: TGTGCCAGCCATAACCCTATAGCGGGGGCGTACGAGCAGTACTTC
CDR3 protein: CASHNPIAGAYEQYF

clone size: .
V gene: TRBV4-1
J gene: TRBJ1-2
D gene: .
CDR3 DNA: TGCGCCAGCAGCCAAGATCGCACCGACTGGCCGGGCTACACCTTC
CDR3 protein: CASSQDRTDWPGYTF

clone size: .
V gene: TRBV18
J gene: TRBJ2-1
D gene: TRBD1
CDR3 DNA: TGTGCCAGCTCACCGGGACAGGGTGTCAATGAGCAGTTCTTC
CDR3 protein: CASSPGQGVNEQFF

clone size: once
V gene: TRBV7-2
J gene: TRBJ2-3
D gene: .
CDR3 DNA: TGTGCCAGCAGCTTAGATCGGCTAGCGTGGGAGTATTTT
CDR3 protein: CASSLDRLAWEYF

clone size: .
V gene: TRBV13
J gene: TRBJ2-1
D gene: TRBD2
CDR3 DNA: TGTGCCAGCAGCTCGTCCGGAGGCGGGAGGGATGAGCAGTTCTTC
CDR3 protein: CASSSSGGGRDEQFF

clone size: .
V gene: TRBV5-1
J gene: TRBJ1-1
D gene: TRBD1
CDR3 DNA: TGCGCCAGCAGTATAGGGATAAGTCCCGGGACAGGGGACGGGGCTTTCTTT
CDR3 protein: CASSIGISPGTGDGAFF